The next 10 T cell receptor beta chains were all read from a single sample in a study of T cells in Graves' hyperthyroidism and ophthalmopathy. It was RNA transcripts that yielded the amplified TCR beta CDR3 regions. The primer set for the first-round RT-PCR of the TCR CDR3 was HTBI. TCRdb re-called the multiplex PCR reads through MiXCR, storing one row per CDR3 protein. Of about 500,000 distinct CDR3 sequences listed, approximately 15% are singletons. The sample comprised blood. These receptors were taken from a woman younger than 35 with Graves' hyperthyroidism.

This clonotype was found a few times. V gene TRBV19 combines with J gene TRBJ2-5; 8 bases line up with TRBD1. This CDR3 comprises 13 residues. CDR1 and CDR2 (germline): LNHDA, SQIVND (reference sequence). Trimming cost V 7 bases and J 5 bases; bases outside gene matches: 6. The CDR3 sequence: CASKPGGWETQYF. CDR3 in DNA: TGTGCCAGTAAGCCAGGGGGCTGGGAGACCCAGTACTTC. Complete variable domain (other parts from reference TRBV19 and TRBJ2-5): DGGITQSPKYLFRKEGQNVTLSCEQNLNHDAMYWYRQDPGQGLRLIYYSQIVNDFQKGDIAEGYSVSREKKESFPLTVTSAQKNPTAFYLCASKPGGWETQYFGPGTRLLVL.

V gene TRBV7-3 combines with J gene TRBJ1-1; D not certain. Germline loops: CDR1 SGHTA, CDR2 FQGTGA. Trimming left V 0 bases short and J 1 base short, with 6 bases between. The CDR3 contains 14 residues. CDR3 protein: CASSLTDSNTEAFF. CDR3 nucleotide sequence: TGTGCCAGCAGCTTAACCGATTCGAACACTGAAGCTTTCTTT.

The gene calls are TRBV6-1 and TRBJ1-2; a weak D match, TRBD1 (6 bases). The germline gives CDR1 MNHNS, CDR2 SASEGT. The CDR3 runs 15 residues. The V end was cut by 6 bases, the J end by 8 bases, with 22 bases between. This CDR3 is CASSPPTGSRRGYTF. The CDR3 region has the DNA TGTGCCAGCAGCCCCCCGACAGGTTCAAGAAGGGGCTACACCTTC.

This clonotype was seen ten or more times. This chain links TRBV11-2 with TRBJ2-1; D possibly corresponds to TRBD2 (5 bases). V dropped 1 base and J dropped 6 bases, with 10 bases sitting between them. Germline V gene data show CDR1 as SGHAT and CDR2 as FQNNGV. This CDR3 has 14 amino acids. CDR3 amino acids: CASSLVRGVNEQFF. The CDR3 DNA is TGTGCCAGCAGCTTAGTTCGGGGTGTCAATGAGCAGTTCTTC.

This chain connects TRBV27 to TRBJ2-3; the match to TRBD2 covers 7 bases. Per germline, CDR1 MNHEY and CDR2 SMNVEV (reference sequence). The CDR3 is made up of 13 amino acids. V was clipped by 8 bases and J by 2 bases; unmatched bases: 4. The CDR3: CASRDYNTDTQYF. Written as DNA, the CDR3 is TGTGCCAGCCGGGACTACAACACAGATACGCAGTATTTT.

This clonotype was seen at least ten times. This chain links TRBV10-3 with TRBJ1-3; 8 bases align to TRBD1. The CDR3 is 14 amino acids. Germline loops: CDR1 ENHRY, CDR2 SYGVKD. J was trimmed by 4 bases and V by 7 bases; bases with no gene match: 6. CDR3 residues: CAINLDRGGNTIYF. Here the CDR3 DNA reads TGTGCCATCAACCTAGACAGGGGAGGAAACACCATATATTTT.

The genes are TRBV9 and TRBJ2-6; 9 nucleotides line up with TRBD1. Germline CDR1 reads SGDLS; CDR2 reads YYNGEE. V trimming: 3 bases; J trimming: 4 bases; junction bases outside the gene matches: 8. The CDR3 extends over 17 amino acids. The CDR3, as DNA: TGTGCCAGCAGCGCCTTCGGACAGGGGCAAGGGGCCAACGTCCTGACTTTC. This translates into CASSAFGQGQGANVLTF. Full variable domain (outside the CDR3, taken from reference TRBV9 and TRBJ2-6): DSGVTQTPKHLITATGQRVTLRCSPRSGDLSVYWYQQSLDQGLQFLIQYYNGEERAKGNILERFSAQQFPDLHSELNLSSLELGDSALYFCASSAFGQGQGANVLTFGAGSRLTVL.

This clonotype has only a few counts. The chain recombines TRBV6-5 with TRBJ2-3, with 7 bases aligning to TRBD2. CDR1 is MNHEY, CDR2 SVGAGI, per germline. The V gene end was trimmed by 0 bases and the J gene end by 1 base; junction bases not matched to a gene: 4. This CDR3 region has 16 residues. CDR3 sequence (DNA): TGTGCCAGCAGTTACTCGGGAGCGGGACGCACAGATACGCAGTATTTT. Encoded protein: CASSYSGAGRTDTQYF.

The chain combines TRBV18 with TRBJ2-7; 9 bases fit TRBD1. Trimming took 3 bases from V and 1 from J; bases not matched to a gene: 7. The CDR3 has 16 amino acids. Germline loops: CDR1 KGHSH, CDR2 LQKENI. As DNA, the CDR3 is TGTGCCAGCTCACCTTATCTGACAGGGGGGTCCTACGAGCAGTACTTC. Protein product: CASSPYLTGGSYEQYF.

This clonotype has just a few counts. The V call is TRBV30, the J call TRBJ2-3; 9 nucleotides line up with TRBD1. Germline CDR1 is GTSNPN and CDR2 is SVGIG (reference sequence). The V segment lost 2 bases and the J segment 6 bases; nucleotides outside the gene matches: 9. There are 15 residues in the CDR3. CDR3 in amino acids: CAWSFTTGGRDTQYF. The CDR3 DNA follows: TGTGCCTGGAGTTTCACGACAGGGGGAAGGGATACGCAGTATTTT.